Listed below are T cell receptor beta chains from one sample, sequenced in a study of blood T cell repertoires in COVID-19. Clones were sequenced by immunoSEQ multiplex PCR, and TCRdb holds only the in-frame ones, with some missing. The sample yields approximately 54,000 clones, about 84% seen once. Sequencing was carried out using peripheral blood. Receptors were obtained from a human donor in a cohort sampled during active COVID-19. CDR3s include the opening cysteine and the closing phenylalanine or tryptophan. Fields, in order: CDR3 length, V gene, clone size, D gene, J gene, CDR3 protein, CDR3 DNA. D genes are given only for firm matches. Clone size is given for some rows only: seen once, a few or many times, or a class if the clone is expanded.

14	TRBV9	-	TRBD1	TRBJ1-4	CASSAGQEYEKLFF	TGTGCCAGCAGCGCGGGACAGGAGTATGAAAAACTGTTTTTT
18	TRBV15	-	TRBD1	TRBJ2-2	CATSRDVGTAPGTGELFF	TGTGCCACCAGCAGAGATGTGGGGACAGCCCCGGGCACCGGGGAGCTGTTTTTT
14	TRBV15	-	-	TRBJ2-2	CATSRERGWGELFF	TGTGCCACCAGCAGAGAAAGGGGCTGGGGGGAGCTGTTTTTT
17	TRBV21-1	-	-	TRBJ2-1	CASSPALLAGAYNEQFF	TGTGCCAGCAGCCCAGCTCTCCTAGCGGGGGCCTACAATGAGCAGTTCTTC
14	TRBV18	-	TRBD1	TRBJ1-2	CASSSDRGGDGYTF	TGTGCCAGCTCATCGGACAGGGGAGGAGATGGCTACACCTTC
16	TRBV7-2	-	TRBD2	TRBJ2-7	CASSSQSGAPSGEQYF	TGTGCCAGCAGCTCGCAGAGCGGGGCCCCCTCCGGCGAGCAGTACTTC
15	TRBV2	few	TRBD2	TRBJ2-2	CASRTSGWNTGELFF	TGTGCCAGTCGAACTAGCGGATGGAACACCGGGGAGCTGTTTTTT
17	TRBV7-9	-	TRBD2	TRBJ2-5	CASSLAPVAGGQETQYF	TGTGCCAGCAGCTTAGCGCCGGTAGCGGGGGGTCAAGAGACCCAGTACTTC
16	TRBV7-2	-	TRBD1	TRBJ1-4	CASSLAPGGAGEKLFF	TGTGCCAGCAGCTTAGCCCCAGGGGGCGCTGGGGAAAAACTGTTTTTT
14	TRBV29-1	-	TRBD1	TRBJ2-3	CSVGQGTSTDTQYF	TGCAGCGTTGGACAGGGGACTAGCACAGATACGCAGTATTTT
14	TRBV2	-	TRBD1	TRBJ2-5	CASSPYRGHETQYF	TGTGCCAGCAGTCCTTACAGGGGGCATGAGACCCAGTACTTC
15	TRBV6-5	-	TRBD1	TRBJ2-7	CASSLARGRPYEQYF	TGTGCCAGCAGTTTGGCCAGGGGGAGACCCTACGAGCAGTACTTC
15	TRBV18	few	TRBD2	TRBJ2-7	CASSITGGSLYEQYF	TGTGCCAGCTCTATCACCGGGGGGAGCCTTTACGAGCAGTACTTC
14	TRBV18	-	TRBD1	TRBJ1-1	CASSRTGDRAAAFF	TGTGCCAGCTCACGAACAGGGGACAGGGCGGCAGCTTTCTTT
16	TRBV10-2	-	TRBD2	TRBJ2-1	CASRWTLAGETNEQFF	TGCGCCAGCAGATGGACCCTAGCGGGAGAAACTAATGAGCAGTTCTTC
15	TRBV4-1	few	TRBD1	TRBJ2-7	CASSQPGTDSYEQYF	TGCGCCAGCAGCCAACCCGGGACAGACTCCTACGAGCAGTACTTC
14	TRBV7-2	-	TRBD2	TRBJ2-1	CASRPGLAYNEQFF	TGTGCCAGCAGACCGGGACTAGCCTACAATGAGCAGTTCTTC
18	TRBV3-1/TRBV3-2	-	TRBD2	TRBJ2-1	CASSQGLAGPLLQDEQFF	TGTGCCAGCAGCCAAGGACTAGCGGGGCCTCTCCTTCAAGATGAGCAGTTCTTC
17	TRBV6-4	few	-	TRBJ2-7	CATSWTMDNERAYEQYF	TGTGCCACCTCTTGGACAATGGACAATGAGAGAGCATACGAGCAGTACTTC
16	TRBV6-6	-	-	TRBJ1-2	CASSYPNQRANYGYTF	TGTGCCAGCAGTTACCCTAATCAGAGGGCTAACTATGGCTACACCTTC
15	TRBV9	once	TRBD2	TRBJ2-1	CASSPRLAGYNEQFF	TGTGCCAGCAGCCCTCGACTAGCGGGGTACAATGAGCAGTTCTTC
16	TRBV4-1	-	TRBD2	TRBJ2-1	CASSQDQSGRYNEQFF	TGCGCCAGCAGCCAAGATCAAAGCGGGAGGTACAATGAGCAGTTCTTC
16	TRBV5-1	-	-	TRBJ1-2	CASSLFRDSDNYGYTF	TGCGCCAGCAGCTTATTCCGAGACAGTGATAACTATGGCTACACCTTC
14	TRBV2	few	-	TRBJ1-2	CASSAGSSNYGYTF	TGTGCCAGCAGTGCAGGGTCTTCTAACTATGGCTACACCTTC
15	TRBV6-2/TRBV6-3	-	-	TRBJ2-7	CASSRGQRFSYEQYF	TGTGCCAGCAGCCGGGGACAACGATTCTCCTACGAGCAGTACTTC
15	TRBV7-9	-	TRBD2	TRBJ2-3	CASSLLAGALNTQYF	TGTGCCAGCAGCTTATTAGCGGGAGCCTTAAATACGCAGTATTTT